Listed here is a single TCR beta chain. Antigen: not known. This entry is derived from a study of PD-1 blockade in classical Hodgkin lymphoma. Study-wide background: A 3 mg/kg intravenous dose of nivolumab was received by patients every 2 weeks.

The J segment lost 0 bases and the V segment lost 3 bases, leaving 6 bases of the junction unmatched. This CDR3 region has 16 residues. The germline gives CDR1 SGHRS, CDR2 YFSETQ. Method: immunoSEQ multiplex PCR; TCRdb's copy keeps in-frame clones and lacks some. The table lists 75,000 to 95,000 clones, about 83% of them singletons. Regarding the study as a whole: Some patients started nivolumab under 1 year after ASCT, and they were excluded. Newly diagnosed and completely responding patients shared comparable baseline diversity. Undefined causes, possibly disease activity or prior therapy, underlie the repertoire differences.

Time point in this sample: cycle 4 day 1 (C4D1), after less than seven weeks of nivolumab. Following autologous stem cell transplantation, relapse occurred in every patient, and exposure to brentuximab vedotin varied. The receptor's source is a human donor with classical Hodgkin lymphoma. The V call is TRBV5-1, the J call TRBJ2-4; TRBD1 matches at 7 bases. The sequences come from peripheral blood mononuclear cells (PBMCs), collected before the fourth cycle of nivolumab. The CDR3 loop reads CASSSLGGLAKNIQYF. CDR3 nucleotide sequence: TGCGCCAGCAGCTCATTAGGGGGCCTAGCCAAAAACATTCAGTACTTC.